This T cell receptor (beta chain) is drawn from a study of shared T cell receptors in the human thymus. Method: immunoSEQ multiplex PCR; TCRdb's copy keeps in-frame clones and lacks some. The data show hundreds of thousands of clones, about 89% seen once. Germline CDR1 reads SGHDT; CDR2 reads YYEEEE. V was shortened by 6 bases and J by 2 bases, with 14 bases between the two germline ends. This CDR3 is 14 amino acids long. These sequences were also reported in another study, on human thymus T cells. From that second work: The people who donated were healthy Finnish babies having corrective surgery for congenital heart defects. Thymus was obtained from resections taken during corrective heart surgery. There appeared to be biased usage of V and J genes in thymic and blood repertoires.

The sample taken for sequencing was thymocytes. The chain employs TRBV5-6 and TRBJ2-5; a weak D match, TRBD2 (6 bases). This TCR derives from a boy in the first two years of life with a congenital heart defect. CDR3: CASTAGRYQETQYF. CDR3 coding DNA: TGTGCCAGCACCGCAGGGAGGTATCAAGAGACCCAGTACTTC. The complete variable domain, with remaining parts taken from reference TRBV5-6 and TRBJ2-5, reads DAGVTQSPTHLIKTRGQQVTLRCSPKSGHDTVSWYQQALGQGPQFIFQYYEEEERQRGNFPDRFSGHQFPNYSSELNVNALLLGDSALYLCASTAGRYQETQYFGPGTRLLVL.